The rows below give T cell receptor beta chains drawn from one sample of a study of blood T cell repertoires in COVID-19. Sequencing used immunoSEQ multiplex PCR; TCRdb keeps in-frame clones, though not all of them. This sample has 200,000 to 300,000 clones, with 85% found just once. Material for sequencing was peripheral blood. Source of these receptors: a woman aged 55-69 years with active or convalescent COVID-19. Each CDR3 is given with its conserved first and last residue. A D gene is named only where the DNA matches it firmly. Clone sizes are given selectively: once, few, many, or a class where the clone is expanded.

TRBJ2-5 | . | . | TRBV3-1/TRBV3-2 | TGTGCCAGCAGCCAAGGGAGGATCCAAGAGACCCAGTACTTC | CASSQGRIQETQYF
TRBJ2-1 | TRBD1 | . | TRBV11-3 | TGTGCCAGCACCCCTGGATCGAAGGGGGCGAAGGAGCAGTTCTTC | CASTPGSKGAKEQFF
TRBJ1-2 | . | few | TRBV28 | TGTGCCAGCAGTTTATCCACCCGGGGAGGCTACACCTTC | CASSLSTRGGYTF
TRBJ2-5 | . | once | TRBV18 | TGTGCCAGCTCACCAGTTACAGGGCTGGTGGAGACCCAGTACTTC | CASSPVTGLVETQYF
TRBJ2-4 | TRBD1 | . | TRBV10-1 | TGCGCCAGGGGCCGACAGGGGGTTGCCAAAAACATTCAGTACTTC | CARGRQGVAKNIQYF
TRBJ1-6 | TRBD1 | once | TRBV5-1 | TGCGCCAGCAGCTTGGCGGGACAGGGCAGCCTTAATTCACCCCTCCACTTT | CASSLAGQGSLNSPLHF
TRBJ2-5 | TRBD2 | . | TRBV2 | TGTGCCAGCAGCCAGACTCGGACTAGTCAAGAGACCCAGTACTTC | CASSQTRTSQETQYF
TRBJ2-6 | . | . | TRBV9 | TGTGCCAGCACCCGAAGCAGGGAAACACCCTCTGGGGCCAACGTCCTGACTTTC | CASTRSRETPSGANVLTF
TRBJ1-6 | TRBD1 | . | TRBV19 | TGTGCCAGTAGCACGGGACAGCCGAATTCACCCCTCCACTTT | CASSTGQPNSPLHF
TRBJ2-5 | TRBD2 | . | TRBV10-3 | TGTGCCATCAGTGAGTCAGCGGGAGGGGAAGAGACCCAGTACTTC | CAISESAGGEETQYF
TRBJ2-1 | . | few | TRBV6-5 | TGTGCCAGCAGTTTGAGGGATAGCTCCTACAATGAGCAGTTCTTC | CASSLRDSSYNEQFF
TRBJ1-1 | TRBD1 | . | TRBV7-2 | TGTGCCAGCAGACCTGACAGGGGGAACACTGAAGCTTTCTTT | CASRPDRGNTEAFF
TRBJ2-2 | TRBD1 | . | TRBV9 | TGTGCCAGCAGCGTAGCTCCGGACAGGGGCGGGGAGCTGTTTTTT | CASSVAPDRGGELFF
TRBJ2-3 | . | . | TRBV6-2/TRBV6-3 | TGTGCCAGCAGCCTAATCGGGACAAGGGATACGCAGTATTTT | CASSLIGTRDTQYF
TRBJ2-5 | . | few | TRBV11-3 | TGTGCCAGCAGCTTATTGGCCCGAGAGACCCAGTACTTC | CASSLLARETQYF
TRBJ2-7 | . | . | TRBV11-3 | TGTGCCAGCAGCTGGGGGCAGGGCCACGAGCAGTACTTC | CASSWGQGHEQYF
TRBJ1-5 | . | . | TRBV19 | TGTGCCAGTAGTATCGAGGGCGGCAATCAGCCCCAGCATTTT | CASSIEGGNQPQHF
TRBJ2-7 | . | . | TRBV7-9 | TGTGCCAGCAGCCTCACAGGTATCCGCGACGAGCAGTACTTC | CASSLTGIRDEQYF
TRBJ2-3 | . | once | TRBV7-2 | TGTGCCAGCAGCTTAGCCGCCGGGGGTGGAGCAGATACGCAGTATTTT | CASSLAAGGGADTQYF
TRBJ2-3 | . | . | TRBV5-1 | TGCGCCAGCAGCTTCGAGGCTAGCATTCCAGATACGCAGTATTTT | CASSFEASIPDTQYF
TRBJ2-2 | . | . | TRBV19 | TGTGCCAGTAGTGTTGTCCTTAACACCGGGGAGCTGTTTTTT | CASSVVLNTGELFF
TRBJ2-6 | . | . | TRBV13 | TGTGCCAGCAGCTCCCCCTCTTCTGGGGCCAACGTCCTGACTTTC | CASSSPSSGANVLTF
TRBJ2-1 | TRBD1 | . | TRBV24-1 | TGTGCCACCAGTGATTCAGACAGGGGGCCCTACAATGAGCAGTTCTTC | CATSDSDRGPYNEQFF
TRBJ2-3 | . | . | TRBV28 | TGTGCCAGCATTGGGGGCCTTAGCACAGATACGCAGTATTTT | CASIGGLSTDTQYF
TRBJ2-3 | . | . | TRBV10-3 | TGTGCCATCACTGCAGGACAGCCCACAGATACGCAGTATTTT | CAITAGQPTDTQYF
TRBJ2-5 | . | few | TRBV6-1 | TGTGCCAGCAGTGACCCGGGGGTAGAGACCCAGTACTTC | CASSDPGVETQYF
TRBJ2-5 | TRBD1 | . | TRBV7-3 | TGTGCCAGCAGCTCGGGACAGCTTCCAGAGACCCAGTACTTC | CASSSGQLPETQYF
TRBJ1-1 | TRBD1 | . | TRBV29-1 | TGCAGCGGTACAGGGGGTGCTGAAGCTTTCTTT | CSGTGGAEAFF
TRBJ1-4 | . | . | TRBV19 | TGTGCCAGTAGTGTACAGGGAGAAGGCGGTGAAAAACTGTTTTTT | CASSVQGEGGEKLFF
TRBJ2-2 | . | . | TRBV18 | TGTGCCAGCTCACCGACTAACGGAGACACCGGGGAGCTGTTTTTT | CASSPTNGDTGELFF
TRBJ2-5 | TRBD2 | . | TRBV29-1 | TGCAGCGTCGGGAAGATCACTAGCGGGAGGCCGGAGACCCAGTACTTC | CSVGKITSGRPETQYF
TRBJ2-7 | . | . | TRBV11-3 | TGTGCCAGCAGCTTAGATATTCCCCACGAGCAGTACTTC | CASSLDIPHEQYF
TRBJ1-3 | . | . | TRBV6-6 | TGTGCCAGCAGTATCACCGGCCCTAGCTCTGGAAACACCATATATTTT | CASSITGPSSGNTIYF
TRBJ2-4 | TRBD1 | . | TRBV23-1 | TGCGCACGATTGGGGACAGCGCCCCTAGCCAAAAACATTCAGTACTTC | CARLGTAPLAKNIQYF
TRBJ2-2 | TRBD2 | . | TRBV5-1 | TGCGCCAGCAGCTTGGCGGGACTAGCGAACACCGGGGAGCTGTTTTTT | CASSLAGLANTGELFF
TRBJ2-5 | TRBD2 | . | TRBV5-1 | TGCGCCAGCAGCCGGCTAGCGGGGGACCAAGAGACCCAGTACTTC | CASSRLAGDQETQYF
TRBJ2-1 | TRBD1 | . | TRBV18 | TGTGCCAGCTCACCAATAACAGGGGTCGAGCAGTTCTTC | CASSPITGVEQFF
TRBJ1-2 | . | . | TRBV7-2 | TGTGCCAGCAGCTTAGACAGGACTAACTATGGCTACACCTTC | CASSLDRTNYGYTF
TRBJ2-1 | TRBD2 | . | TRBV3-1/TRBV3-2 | TGTGCCAGCACCCCCGGGGGGTTTTCGTATGAGCAGTTCTTC | CASTPGGFSYEQFF
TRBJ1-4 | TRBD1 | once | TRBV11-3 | TGTGCCAGCAGCTTAGTGGCAGGGGGACCAGGAAGTGATGAAAAACTGTTTTTT | CASSLVAGGPGSDEKLFF
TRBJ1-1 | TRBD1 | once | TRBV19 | TGTGCCAGTACCCTCCAGACAGGGGGATCGACTGAAGCTTTCTTT | CASTLQTGGSTEAFF
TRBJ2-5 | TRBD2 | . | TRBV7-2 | TGTGCCAGCAGCTTTTTGCGGGGGGCCCAAGAGACCCAGTACTTC | CASSFLRGAQETQYF
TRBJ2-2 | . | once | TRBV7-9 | TGTGCCAGCAGCCGAGCGAGGAACACCGGGGAGCTGTTTTTT | CASSRARNTGELFF
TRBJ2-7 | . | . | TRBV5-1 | TGCGCCAGCAGCTTGCAGGGATACGAGCAGTACTTC | CASSLQGYEQYF
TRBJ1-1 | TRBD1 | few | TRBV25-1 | TGTGCCAGCAGTGAATTAGGGACAGGGGGCACTGAAGCTTTCTTT | CASSELGTGGTEAFF
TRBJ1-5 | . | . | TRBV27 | TGTGCCAGCAGTTTAGCGAGAGGTGGTCAGCCCCAGCATTTT | CASSLARGGQPQHF
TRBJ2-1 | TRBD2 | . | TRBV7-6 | TGTGCCAGCAGCTTAGGGACTAGCGGGAGGGCTGGACAGTTCTTC | CASSLGTSGRAGQFF